This record concerns one T cell receptor (beta chain) sequence. Germline V gene lookup returns CDR1 ENHRY and CDR2 SYGVKD. The CDR3 is 11 residues long. The germline V and J ends were trimmed by 6 bases and 7 bases, with 8 bases remaining between them. The sample belongs to a study of technical replicates of blood from a few donors. The table came from immunoSEQ multiplex PCR; TCRdb's copy has only in-frame clones and leaves some out. The top ten hold approximately 0.38% of the sample, which has roughly 100,000 clones, 95% to 97% seen once. This receptor was identified in a human donor in good health. The sample comprised T cells isolated from PBMCs. V and J are TRBV10-3 and TRBJ2-3, with D perhaps TRBD1 (6 bases). Here the CDR3 reads CAISDRYTQYF. The CDR3 DNA sequence: TGTGCCATCAGCGACAGGTATACGCAGTATTTT.